Each of the 23 T cell receptor beta chains below was sequenced from the same sample in a study of blood T cell repertoires in COVID-19. TCRdb's table, derived via immunoSEQ multiplex PCR, lists solely in-frame clones and lacks some. In the table there are 250,000 or so clones, 90% of which are singletons. The sequenced sample consisted of PBMCs or T cells enriched from blood (not recorded which). The receptors were gathered from a woman in her 30s with acute COVID-19.

The chain is built from TRBV2 and TRBJ1-4, with a possible D match to TRBD1 (5 bases). Trimming took off 3 bases at V and 2 bases at J, with 7 bases between the two ends. Looked up from germline, CDR1 is SNHLY and CDR2 is FYNNEI. The CDR3 consists of 14 residues. The CDR3 sequence: CASSDPGTNEKLFF. As DNA, the CDR3 is TGTGCCAGCAGTGACCCAGGGACTAATGAAAAACTGTTTTTT. Based on the CDR3 plus reference TRBV2 and TRBJ1-4, the full variable domain is EPEVTQTPSHQVTQMGQEVILRCVPISNHLYFYWYRQILGQKVEFLVSFYNNEISEKSEIFDDQFSVERPDGSNFTLKIRSTKLEDSAMYFCASSDPGTNEKLFFGSGTQLSVL.

The V call is TRBV3-1 (or the pseudogene TRBV3-2), the J call TRBJ2-1; 8 bases line up with TRBD2. The germline gives CDR1 LGHDT, CDR2 YNNKEL (reference sequence). CDR3 length equals 16 residues. V trimming: 0 bases; J trimming: 9 bases; junction bases outside the gene matches: 10. The CDR3 protein is CASSQESGRVSGEQFF. DNA for the CDR3: TGTGCCAGCAGCCAAGAATCCGGGAGGGTCTCTGGTGAGCAGTTCTTC.

This chain connects TRBV28 to TRBJ1-1, with 8 bases matching TRBD1. The CDR3 has 13 residues. CDR1 is MDHEN, CDR2 SYDVKM, per germline. DNA for the CDR3: TGTGCGGGAAGCCTCACAGGGGGATCTGAAGCTTTCTTT. This encodes CAGSLTGGSEAFF.

This clone was observed a single time. This chain links TRBV2 with TRBJ2-4; a weak D match, TRBD1 (6 bases). Germline CDR1 is SNHLY and CDR2 is FYNNEI. The CDR3 length is 15 residues. V was cut by 8 bases and J by 6 bases, with 20 bases left in between. CDR3 residues: CASGPWGQIVNIQYF. The CDR3 bases are TGTGCCAGCGGACCCTGGGGGCAGATTGTAAACATTCAGTACTTC.

The chain carries TRBV28 and TRBJ1-5; possibly TRBD1 for D (6 bases). There are 15 residues in the CDR3. The V end was cut by 3 bases, the J end by 1 base, with 10 bases between. CDR1 is MDHEN, CDR2 SYDVKM, per germline. The CDR3: CASSFYDRSNQPQHF. CDR3 DNA: TGTGCCAGCAGTTTCTATGACAGGAGCAATCAGCCCCAGCATTTT.

V and J are TRBV7-3 and TRBJ2-1, with D uncertain. V lost 6 bases and J 7 bases, leaving 13 bases between the germline ends. The germline gives CDR1 SGHTA, CDR2 FQGTGA. This CDR3 is built from 13 residues. The CDR3 is CASSRVSGNEQFF. CDR3 DNA sequence: TGTGCCAGCAGTCGGGTTTCTGGAAATGAGCAGTTCTTC.

In DNA, the CDR3 is TGTGCCAGTAGTATGGATAGCGGACTTTCCTACGAGCAGTACTTC. Translation gives CASSMDSGLSYEQYF. V is TRBV19 and J is TRBJ2-7, with a possible D match to TRBD2 (6 bases). This CDR3 is 15 amino acids long. The V end lost 3 bases, the J end lost 1 base, and 13 bases lay between the germline ends. Germline CDR1 is LNHDA and CDR2 is SQIVND (reference sequence). The full variable domain, with the rest looked up from reference TRBV19 and TRBJ2-7, is DGGITQSPKYLFRKEGQNVTLSCEQNLNHDAMYWYRQDPGQGLRLIYYSQIVNDFQKGDIAEGYSVSREKKESFPLTVTSAQKNPTAFYLCASSMDSGLSYEQYFGPGTRLTVT.

CDR3: CASSSPSTYEQYF. The CDR3 region has the DNA TGTGCCAGCAGCAGCCCGTCAACCTACGAGCAGTACTTC. The chain employs TRBV13 and TRBJ2-7; D is ambiguous. There are 13 residues in the CDR3. Per the germline V gene, CDR1 is PRHDT and CDR2 is FYEKMQ (reference sequence). Trimming left V 5 bases short and J 2 bases short, with 10 bases between.

This clone came up a few times. The rearrangement uses TRBV5-6 and TRBJ2-7; 10 bases map to TRBD1. This CDR3 is built from 15 residues. With V trimmed by 1 base and J by 4 bases, 5 bases remained unmatched. Germline V gene lookup returns CDR1 SGHDT and CDR2 YYEEEE. The CDR3 DNA follows: TGTGCCAGCAGCTTGTTCGGGACAGGGGCGTACGAGCAGTACTTC. Its translation: CASSLFGTGAYEQYF.

V usage is TRBV5-8 and J usage is TRBJ1-5, with D possibly TRBD1 on 6 matching bases. The V and J ends lost 4 bases and 4 bases respectively, with 9 bases between them. The CDR3 sequence is 13 residues long. Germline V gene data show CDR1 as SGHTS and CDR2 as YDEGEE. The CDR3 loop reads CASSRDTNQPQHF. The CDR3, as DNA: TGTGCCAGCAGCCGGGACACTAATCAGCCCCAGCATTTT. Based on the CDR3 plus reference TRBV5-8 and TRBJ1-5, the full variable domain is EAGVTQSPTHLIKTRGQQATLRCSPISGHTSVYWYQQALGLGLQFLLWYDEGEERNRGNFPPRFSGRQFPNYSSELNVNALELEDSALYLCASSRDTNQPQHFGDGTRLSIL.

V and J are TRBV18 and TRBJ2-3; D not resolved. This CDR3 has 18 amino acids. V was trimmed by 0 bases and J by 2 bases, leaving 18 bases between them. Germline CDR1 reads KGHSH; CDR2 reads LQKENI. The CDR3 region has the DNA TGTGCCAGCTCACCACCTCCACTAAGCTTGGCGGTCACAGATACGCAGTATTTT. Its protein is CASSPPPLSLAVTDTQYF.

DNA of the CDR3: TGTGCCAGCAGCTTCCGGGACTGCGGCTCCTACGAGCAGTACTTC. This codes for CASSFRDCGSYEQYF. This chain uses TRBV7-3 with TRBJ2-7; D perhaps matches TRBD2 (6 bases). The length of the CDR3 is 15 residues. V lost 3 bases and J lost 0, with 12 bases in between. From germline, CDR1 is SGHTA and CDR2 FQGTGA. Full variable domain (rest looked up from reference TRBV7-3 and TRBJ2-7): GAGVSQTPSNKVTEKGKYVELRCDPISGHTALYWYRQSLGQGPEFLIYFQGTGAADDSGLPNDRFFAVRPEGSVSTLKIQRTERGDSAVYLCASSFRDCGSYEQYFGPGTRLTVT.

The chain couples TRBV19 to TRBJ1-1, with D tentatively TRBD1 (5 bases). The germline V gene encodes CDR1 LNHDA and CDR2 SQIVND (reference sequence). CDR3 length: 13 residues. V was clipped by 2 bases and J by 4 bases, with 8 bases between them. CDR3 DNA: TGTGCCAGTAGTATAATGGGGGGCACTGAAGCTTTCTTT. This gives the protein CASSIMGGTEAFF.

The chain has TRBV7-3 and TRBJ2-7; no clear D gene. CDR3 size: 12 residues. Germline V gene lookup returns CDR1 SGHTA and CDR2 FQGTGA. The V gene lost 5 bases and the J gene lost 7 bases, with 12 bases spanning the gap. CDR3 DNA sequence: TGTGCCAGCAGCCCCCGAGCCCTTGAGCAGTACTTC. It codes for CASSPRALEQYF.

As concerns this clone: Other DNA sequences in the sample encode the same CDR3. The chain is built from TRBV3-1 (or the pseudogene TRBV3-2) and TRBJ1-5; unclear D gene. This CDR3 spans 14 amino acids. Trimming left V 1 base short and J 0 bases short, with 4 bases between. Germline V gene lookup returns CDR1 LGHDT and CDR2 YNNKEL (reference sequence). CDR3 sequence reads: CASSQAGSNQPQHF. The CDR3 DNA sequence: TGTGCCAGCAGCCAAGCCGGTAGCAATCAGCCCCAGCATTTT.

The CDR3 bases are TGTGCCATCAGTGAGCGGGGACAGGGGGTGAATCAGCCCCAGCATTTT. Translated, it gives CAISERGQGVNQPQHF. This chain joins TRBV10-3 and TRBJ1-5, with TRBD1 matching 11 bases. Germline-derived CDR1 and CDR2 are ENHRY and SYGVKD. J lost 4 bases, V lost 2 bases, and 4 bases had no gene match. The CDR3 has 16 residues.

This chain links TRBV2 with TRBJ1-1; tentatively, D is TRBD1 (5 bases). The length of the CDR3 is 14 residues. V lost 4 bases to trimming and J lost 3 bases, with 12 bases between them. Germline V gives CDR1 SNHLY, CDR2 FYNNEI. Here the CDR3 reads CASSVRGEDTEAFF. CDR3 nucleotides: TGTGCCAGCAGTGTAAGGGGTGAGGACACTGAAGCTTTCTTT.

The rearrangement joins TRBV7-8 to TRBJ2-2, with 7 bases aligning to TRBD2. The CDR3 spans 15 residues. Unmatched junction bases numbered 13, after V lost 6 bases and J lost 9 bases. Germline V gene lookup returns CDR1 SGHVS and CDR2 FQNEAQ. The CDR3 protein is CASSYRASGPRELFF. CDR3 nucleotide sequence: TGTGCCAGCAGTTATAGGGCTAGCGGCCCCAGGGAGCTGTTTTTT.

This chain uses TRBV6-2 or TRBV6-3 with TRBJ2-7, with D perhaps matching TRBD2 (5 bases). This CDR3 contains 14 residues. V was pared by 2 bases and J by 3 bases, with 11 bases between. Germline-derived CDR1 and CDR2 are MNHEY and SVGEGT. In DNA, the CDR3 is TGTGCCAGCAGTTACCCCGGAGGCCGCTACGAGCAGTACTTC. Protein product: CASSYPGGRYEQYF.

The V and J genes are TRBV14 and TRBJ2-2, with D possibly matching TRBD2 (6 bases). Germline CDR1 and CDR2: SGHDN and FVKESK. Trimming took 0 bases from V and 2 from J, leaving 19 bases between them. The CDR3 has 19 residues. CDR3 nucleotide sequence: TGTGCCAGCAGCCAAGAGGAGTTCTACAGCGGGCAAAACACCGGGGAGCTGTTTTTT. This translates into CASSQEEFYSGQNTGELFF.

This chain's CDR3 is CATQARRELNEKLFF. DNA for the CDR3: TGTGCCACCCAAGCCCGCAGGGAACTTAATGAAAAACTGTTTTTT. This chain connects TRBV19 to TRBJ1-4; D may be TRBD1 (5 bases). CDR1 is LNHDA, CDR2 SQIVND, per germline (reference sequence). V was trimmed by 10 bases and J by 4 bases, leaving 19 bases between them. The CDR3 is made up of 15 amino acids.

Written as DNA, the CDR3 is TGTGCCAGCAGCACCCCCCAGGGCGACACTGAAGCTTTCTTT. The encoded protein is CASSTPQGDTEAFF. The V and J genes are TRBV7-9 and TRBJ1-1; D might be TRBD1 (5 bases). Germline V gene lookup returns CDR1 SEHNR and CDR2 FQNEAQ (reference sequence). The CDR3 has 14 residues. V was pared by 5 bases and J by 3 bases, with 13 bases between.

This chain connects TRBV28 to TRBJ1-1; no definite D call. V lost 0 bases and J 5 bases, leaving 19 bases between the germline ends. Germline V gene sequence: CDR1 MDHEN, CDR2 SYDVKM. The CDR3 is 17 residues long. The CDR3 reads CASSLWSVGGIRTEAFF. The CDR3 nucleotides read TGTGCCAGCAGTTTATGGTCAGTGGGAGGGATTCGTACTGAAGCTTTCTTT.